This entry lists 8 T cell receptor beta chains sequenced from one sample in a study of blood T cell repertoires in COVID-19. The repertoire was sequenced with immunoSEQ multiplex PCR; TCRdb's copy has only in-frame clones and lacks some. The sample consists of 450,000 to 500,000 clones, approximately 83% of them appearing once. The sequencing input was peripheral blood. These receptors all stem from a human donor in a cohort sampled during active COVID-19.

This clone was recorded only once. This sequence joins TRBV28 and TRBJ2-3; 7 bases map to TRBD2. V was clipped by 5 bases and J by 0 bases; unmatched bases: 8. The CDR3 loop spans 16 amino acids. Germline CDR1 is MDHEN and CDR2 is SYDVKM. The CDR3 coding sequence is TGTGCCAGCAGTACCCCGGGCGGGGGAAGCACAGATACGCAGTATTTT. It specifies CASSTPGGGSTDTQYF.

J is TRBJ1-3 and V is TRBV9; no reliable D call. With 7 bases removed from V and 1 base from J, the gap between germline ends came to 12 bases. The CDR3 consists of 14 residues. The germline CDR1 and CDR2 sequences are SGDLS and YYNGEE. The CDR3 loop reads CASRREVSGNTIYF. The CDR3 DNA reads TGTGCCAGCCGTCGTGAGGTTTCTGGAAACACCATATATTTT.

The chain uses TRBV3-1 (or the pseudogene TRBV3-2) and TRBJ1-1; weak D call: TRBD1 (6 bases). Germline-derived CDR1 and CDR2 are LGHDT and YNNKEL (reference sequence). The CDR3 extends over 14 amino acids. V dropped 4 bases and J dropped 5 bases, with 14 bases sitting between them. This CDR3 reads CASSPWTEITEAFF. CDR3 coding DNA: TGTGCCAGCAGCCCTTGGACAGAAATTACTGAAGCTTTCTTT.

This chain connects TRBV28 to TRBJ1-1; TRBD1 is a possible D gene (5 bases). This CDR3 contains 14 residues. Between the trimmed V and J ends, which lost 6 bases and 3 bases, there was a span of 14 bases. The V gene's germline CDR1 is MDHEN and CDR2 SYDVKM. The CDR3 sequence: CASSRVDEDTEAFF. The CDR3 DNA sequence: TGTGCCAGCAGCAGGGTAGATGAAGACACTGAAGCTTTCTTT.

V usage is TRBV3-1 (or the pseudogene TRBV3-2) and J usage is TRBJ2-1, with 12 bases lining up with TRBD2. This CDR3 comprises 15 residues. V dropped 1 base and J dropped 6; count of bases not matched to a gene: 1. Germline CDR1 LGHDT, CDR2 YNNKEL (reference sequence). CDR3 sequence: CASSQGLAGVNEQFF. As DNA, the CDR3 is TGTGCCAGCAGCCAAGGACTAGCGGGAGTCAATGAGCAGTTCTTC.

This sequence joins TRBV18 and TRBJ2-1, with TRBD2 matching over 8 bases. Losses at the gene ends were 2 bases for V and 0 bases for J; bases not matched to a gene: 6. The CDR3 is made up of 17 amino acids. Germline V gene lookup returns CDR1 KGHSH and CDR2 LQKENI. CDR3 sequence (DNA): TGTGCCAGCTCACCATTCCGGGAGGGAAGCTCCTACAATGAGCAGTTCTTC. This sequence encodes CASSPFREGSSYNEQFF. Together with reference TRBV18 and TRBJ2-1, the CDR3 gives the full variable domain: NAGVMQNPRHLVRRRGQEARLRCSPMKGHSHVYWYRQLPEEGLKFMVYLQKENIIDESGMPKERFSAEFPKEGPSILRIQQVVRGDSAAYFCASSPFREGSSYNEQFFGPGTRLTVL.

The CDR3 sequence is CASSTGGNQPQHF. The DNA of the CDR3 is TGTGCCAGCAGCACGGGGGGAAATCAGCCCCAGCATTTT. The chain uses TRBV5-5 and TRBJ1-5; tentatively, D is TRBD1 (5 bases). CDR1 SGHKS and CDR2 YYEKEE come from the germline V gene (reference sequence). V lost 4 bases and J 4 bases, leaving 9 bases between the germline ends. The CDR3 spans 13 residues.

The V gene is TRBV6-5, the J gene TRBJ2-5, with D hard to call. This CDR3 spans 13 amino acids. V dropped 5 bases and J dropped 0 bases, with 7 bases sitting between them. Germline values: CDR1 MNHEY, CDR2 SVGAGI. The CDR3 protein is CASSRTNQETQYF. The CDR3 DNA sequence: TGTGCCAGCAGTCGTACTAACCAAGAGACCCAGTACTTC.